A single sample gave rise to the 6 T cell receptor beta chains below, sequenced in a study of breast tumors, draining lymph nodes, adjacent tissues. TCRdb called the multiplex PCR reads again in MiXCR, with one record for every CDR3 protein. The repertoire holds about 130,000 distinct CDR3 sequences, with about 20% as singletons. The lymph nodes were axillary draining lymph nodes from breast cancer patients. The sample comprised axillary lymph node tissue. These receptor sequences come from a female donor with breast cancer. Some clones in this sample may be carry-over from other donors' samples.

As concerns this clonotype: Possible read error: a much larger clone is one base away. The rearrangement joins TRBV3-1 to TRBJ2-5, with D perhaps TRBD1 (6 bases). Germline V lookup: CDR1 LGHDT, CDR2 YNNKEL (reference sequence). Trimming cost V 4 bases and J 5 bases, with 14 bases left between them. The CDR3 sequence is 14 residues long. CDR3 residues: CASSLRGNVETQYF. The CDR3 DNA reads as TGTGCCAGCAGCCTCAGGGGCAACGTGGAGACCCAGTACTTC.

This clonotype has ten or more counts. The rearrangement links TRBV7-6 to TRBJ2-1; 12 bases are a match to TRBD2. The germline V gene encodes CDR1 SGHVS and CDR2 FNYEAQ. The CDR3 runs 16 residues. V was pared by 4 bases and J by 5 bases, with 6 bases of the junction left unmatched. This chain's CDR3 is CASSYLAGGANNEQFF. In DNA, the CDR3 is TGTGCCAGCAGCTATCTAGCGGGGGGGGCGAACAATGAGCAGTTCTTC.

Ten or more counts support this clonotype. The CDR3 is CASAQGDLTSYGYTF. The DNA of the CDR3 is TGTGCCAGTGCCCAGGGGGATCTAACGAGCTATGGCTACACCTTC. This rearrangement joins TRBV19 to TRBJ1-2, with 7 bases that match TRBD1. This CDR3 is 15 amino acids long. V was clipped by 8 bases and J by 4 bases; unmatched bases: 13. Looked up from germline, CDR1 is LNHDA and CDR2 is SQIVND (reference sequence).

About this clonotype: A much more abundant neighbour one base away suggests this may be a read error. The genes are TRBV11-2 and TRBJ2-2; 7 positions agree with TRBD2. V lost 6 bases to trimming and J lost 4 bases; unmatched junction nucleotides: 5. The CDR3 extends over 14 amino acids. Germline CDR1 and CDR2: SGHAT and FQNNGV. The CDR3 bases are TGTGCCAGCAGTTGGGGGGGTAGCACCGGGGAGCTGTTTTTT. Translation gives CASSWGGSTGELFF.

This clonotype was picked up a small number of times. The chain links TRBV28 to TRBJ2-1; D is ambiguous. The CDR3 sequence is 12 residues long. V lost 7 bases, J lost 6 bases, and 10 bases lay in between. The germline gives CDR1 MDHEN, CDR2 SYDVKM. The DNA for the CDR3 is TGTGCCAGCAAAGACCTTATCAATGAGCAGTTCTTC. Protein: CASKDLINEQFF.

This clonotype was seen only a few times. Possible read error: a much larger clone is one base away. The chain is built from TRBV6-5 and TRBJ2-7; 7 bases line up with TRBD1. This CDR3 has 15 residues. Germline assignment: CDR1 MNHEY and CDR2 SVGAGI. J was trimmed by 0 bases and V by 10 bases; bases with no gene match: 12. The CDR3 nucleotides read TGTGCCACTAGTTGGCTCAGGGGGAGCTCCTACGAGCAGTACTTC. It encodes CATSWLRGSSYEQYF.